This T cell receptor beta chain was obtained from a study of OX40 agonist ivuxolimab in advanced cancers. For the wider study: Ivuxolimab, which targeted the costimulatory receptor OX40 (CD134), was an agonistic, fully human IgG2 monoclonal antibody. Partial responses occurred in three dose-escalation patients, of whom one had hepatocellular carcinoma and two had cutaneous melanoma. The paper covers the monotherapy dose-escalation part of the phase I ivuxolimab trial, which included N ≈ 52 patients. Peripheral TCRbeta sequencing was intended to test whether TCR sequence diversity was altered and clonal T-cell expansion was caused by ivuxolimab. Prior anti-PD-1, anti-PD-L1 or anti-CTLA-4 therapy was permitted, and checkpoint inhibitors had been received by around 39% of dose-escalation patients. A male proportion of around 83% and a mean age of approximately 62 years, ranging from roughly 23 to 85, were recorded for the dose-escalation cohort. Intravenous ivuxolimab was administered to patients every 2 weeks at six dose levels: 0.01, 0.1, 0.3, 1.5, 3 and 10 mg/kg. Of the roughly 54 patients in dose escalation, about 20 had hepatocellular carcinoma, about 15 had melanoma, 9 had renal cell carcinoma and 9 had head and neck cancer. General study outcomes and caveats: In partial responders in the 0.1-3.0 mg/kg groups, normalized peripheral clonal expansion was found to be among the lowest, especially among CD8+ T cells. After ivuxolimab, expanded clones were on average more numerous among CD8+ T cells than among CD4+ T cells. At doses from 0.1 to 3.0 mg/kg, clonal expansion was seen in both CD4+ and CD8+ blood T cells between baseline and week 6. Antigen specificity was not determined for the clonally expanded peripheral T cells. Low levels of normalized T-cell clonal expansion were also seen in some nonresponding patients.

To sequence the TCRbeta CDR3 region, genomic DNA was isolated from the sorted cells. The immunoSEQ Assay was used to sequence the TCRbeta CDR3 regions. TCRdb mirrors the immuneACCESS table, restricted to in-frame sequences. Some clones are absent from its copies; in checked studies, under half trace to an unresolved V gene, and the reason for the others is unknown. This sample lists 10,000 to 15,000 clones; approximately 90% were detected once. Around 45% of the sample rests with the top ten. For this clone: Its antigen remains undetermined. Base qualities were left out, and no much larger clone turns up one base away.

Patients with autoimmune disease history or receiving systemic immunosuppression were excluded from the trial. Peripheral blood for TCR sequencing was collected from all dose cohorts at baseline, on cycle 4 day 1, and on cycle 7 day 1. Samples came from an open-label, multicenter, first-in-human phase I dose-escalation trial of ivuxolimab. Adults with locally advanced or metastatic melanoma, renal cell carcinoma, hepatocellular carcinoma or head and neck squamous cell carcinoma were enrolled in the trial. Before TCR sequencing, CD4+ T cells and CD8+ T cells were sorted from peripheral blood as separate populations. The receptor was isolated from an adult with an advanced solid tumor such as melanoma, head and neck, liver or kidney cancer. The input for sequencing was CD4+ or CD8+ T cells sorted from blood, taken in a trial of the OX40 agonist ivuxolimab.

The DNA sequence is given as TGTGCCAGCAGCTTACTAGCGGGAGGACACAATGAGCAGTTCTTC. Its coded protein is CASSLLAGGHNEQFF. This receptor chain uses TRBV7-2 and TRBJ2-1; TRBD2 matches 11 bases in the middle. At the junction V is shortened by 2 bases and J by 5 bases; bases outside the gene matches: 2. The CDR3 covers 15 residues, taking in both the cysteine and the phenylalanine. Of all the DNA, just the CDR3 is kept, 45 bases in frame from base 1. From the germline V gene, CDR1 is SGHTA and CDR2 is FQGNSA.